This record looks at one TCR beta chain sequence and its context. Which antigen it targets is not known. No clone much larger than this one lies a single base away; base qualities are absent. The cohort consisted of 600 to 700 healthy bone marrow donors. At the time of sampling, all cohort members were nominally healthy, though unrecorded immune exposures were likely present. The donor tested CMV seronegative, placing the donor among the roughly 350 seronegative members of the cohort. A peripheral blood sample was provided by each donor, and peripheral blood mononuclear cells were used for TCR beta sequencing. The Qiagen DNeasy Blood Extraction Kit was used to extract genomic DNA from the blood cell samples. The data derive from a study of cytomegalovirus exposure and HLA in healthy donors (dated 2017 in TCRdb). For context, the study as a whole: An earlier analysis of roughly 630 of the donors reported roughly 270 Gb of sequence data and some 120 million unique TCR beta sequences from roughly 200 million T cells. Donor age, sex, ethnicity and CMV serostatus were collected together with the repertoire data. Because of strong linkage in the cohort, a few DR-DQ haplotypes were treated as single units for association and clustering. Typing coverage differed by locus: A, B, C, DRB1 and DQB1 were typed in roughly 629-640 donors, DQA1 in approximately 520, DPA1 in some 570, and DPB1 in around 440. The aim of the study was to test whether cataloging public T cell receptors could identify signatures of past pathogen exposure. Besides the first cohort of hundreds of subjects, a separate validation cohort made up of about 120 different subjects was used. The genetic ancestry cluster associated with self-reported Caucasian donors included 65% to 90% of the roughly 390 genotyped donors. The study used immunosequencing to profile the T cell repertoires of 666 subjects and linked those repertoires to cytomegalovirus serostatus. An early release covering just under 650 HLA-typed donors comprised about 320 gigabases of sequencing data and approximately 80 million unique TCR sequences. In the later analysis, no new phenotypic data were used to find candidate immune exposures; instead, reliance was placed on TCR beta sequences and their occurrence across donors. The study combined high-throughput TCR immunosequencing, statistical association of individual TCRs with disease status, and machine learning to predict cytomegalovirus infection status. A later analysis re-examined previously published TCR beta repertoires from over 500 donors and added high-resolution HLA genotyping to investigate patterns of TCR occurrence. HLA typing included class I and class II loci at four-digit resolution. All discovery cohort repertoires had been generated on a single sequencing platform. Across around 400 genotyped donors of the cohort, an average of about 250,000 unique TCR beta nucleotide sequences per donor were sequenced, and roughly 20% of those sequences were non-productive. A later genetic analysis took genome-wide SNP genotypes for 398 of the 666 donors and used that subset as a discovery cohort. To decide whether each TCR beta V gene segment behaved as functional or pseudogenic, an earlier analysis of some 540 of the donors relied on high-throughput TCR beta sequencing. General study outcomes and caveats: A further reported finding was that TCR beta sequences accurately predicted the HLA-A and HLA-B alleles for most subjects in the first cohort. A later genetic analysis reported fewer N-insertions in productive TCRs among donors in an Asian-associated ancestry cluster than the approximately 670-donor mean. According to a later analysis, TCR association rates differed among HLA loci, with DRB1 alleles showing the most associated TCRs and HLA-C alleles showing the fewest. A cluster of highly shared sequence variants was judged likely to represent a technical artifact of the sequencing pipeline. When HLA alleles, especially DR and DQ, strongly co-occurred, attributing TCR associations to individual alleles was difficult. The only immune exposure information available for the cohort was CMV serostatus. In this cohort, only TCR beta chains were sequenced, and detectable features were limited by the absence of alpha or paired-chain data. The classifier was reported to diagnose cytomegalovirus status with high specificity and sensitivity in both the original cohort and the validation cohort. According to a later analysis, parvovirus B19, influenza, CMV and Epstein-Barr virus appeared linked to several top co-occurrence clusters. The study gave a list of around 170 TCR beta chains associated with cytomegalovirus. The 87-base-pair reads could not distinguish some IMGT-functional V segments, including TRBV6-2 and TRBV6-3, so those segments were excluded. Linkage disequilibrium might explain the correlated functional status among segregating V segments, but an unknown experimental factor could not be ruled out. An association between a missense DCLRE1C variant and V-gene and J-gene trimming of TCR beta chains was found in a later genetic analysis and replicated in an independent cohort. Because HLA typing was unavailable for some donors at each locus, only the typed subset was used in association tests. The authors suggested that the approach could potentially be generalized to other disease states and immunological phenotypes. In an earlier analysis of approximately 590 of the donors, most TCR beta V segments appeared in productive rearrangements about 87% or about 30% of the time, broadly matching IMGT annotations. A later analysis associated 15,000 to 20,000 TCR beta sequences with specific HLA alleles at a false discovery rate of 0.05. While some public TCRs were present in many individuals, most TCR sequences turned up only very rarely across donors. The presence/absence analyses assumed that sequencing depth was roughly uniform across donors, and that assumption may not be true. Most CMV-associated TCR beta chains appeared to be HLA-restricted in a later analysis, and the HLA associations seemed to be driven largely by CMV exposure. In vitro tests confirmed that a few of the cytomegalovirus-associated TCR beta chains recognize cytomegalovirus antigens. Because counts were too low, roughly 17 rarely observed V segments, including chromosome 9 orphons, were left out of the earlier analysis of 587 of the donors. Compared with equally common non-associated chains, HLA-associated TCR beta chains in a later analysis were more clonally expanded and had lower generation probabilities.

Library construction relied on the immunoSEQ multiplex PCR assay. A mixture of 60 forward primers for TCR Vbeta segments and 13 reverse primers for TCR Jbeta segments was used in the multiplex PCR. A multiplex PCR assay on genomic DNA amplified the CDR3 region of rearranged TCR beta genes. The amplified TCR beta libraries were sequenced on the Illumina HiSeq System as 87-base-pair reads. From the authors' description of their analysis: Across the 700 or so repertoires, a later analysis counted approximately 83 million unique TCR beta chains, around 11 million of which were shared by at least two donors. Raw reads were error-corrected and collapsed into unique sequences by a nearest-neighbor algorithm in which closely related sequences were merged to remove PCR and sequencing errors. Alignment of CDR3 sequences to IMGT reference sequences was used to assign V, D and J gene segments. For a sequence to be retained, at least a six-nucleotide match to both a V gene segment and a J gene segment was required. A rearrangement was called productive if the CDR3 had no stop codons and remained in frame with V and J, and every other rearrangement was called non-productive. CDR3 was defined according to IMGT convention as the region running from the second conserved V-encoded cysteine to the conserved J-encoded phenylalanine. In an earlier analysis of roughly 610 of the donors, sequences lacking an unambiguous match to a single V gene segment were excluded. In an earlier analysis of a few hundred of the donors, V segments were called functional above 56.7% productive rearrangements and were called segregating when the between-donor standard deviation exceeded 5%. A statistical classification framework was built to diagnose cytomegalovirus status from the catalog of TCR beta chain sequences. In a later analysis, TCR nucleotide sequences were compared against IMGT/GENE-DB human TR gene sequences so that V and J genes could be assigned. Using the TCRdist pipeline, a later analysis assigned CDR3 sequences along with most-parsimonious VDJ recombination scenarios. A later analysis defined each TCR beta chain by its CDR3 amino acid sequence plus V-gene family, and excluded reads lacking a unique V-gene family. In a later analysis, several hundred highly shared, low-generation-probability nucleotide sequences were removed to address suspected cross-contamination and a sequencing artifact. In a later analysis, a clonal expansion index was calculated for each public chain from normalized within-repertoire ranks of inferred template counts. A later analysis computed generation probabilities with a VDJ recombination model fitted to out-of-frame rearrangements, and checked the results against IGoR. In a later analysis, TCR-TCR, TCR-HLA and TCR-CMV co-occurrence was scored with hypergeometric tests, and a repertoire-size bias correction was applied to TCR pairs. False discovery rates were estimated in a later analysis by permuting HLA or CMV assignments 20 times. In a later analysis, co-occurring TCRs were grouped using DBSCAN, with TCRdist sequence similarity added in when clustering inside HLA-allele-positive subsets. Repertoires with fewer than 30,000 or more than 120,000 public chains were left out of co-occurrence clustering, as were five repertoires with anomalous nucleotide sharing. TCRdb's version of the immuneACCESS table is confined to in-frame rearrangements and falls short of the full clone set. An unresolved V gene accounts for under half of the shortfall where checked; the remainder is of unknown origin. V, J and clone size reflect that table, while D and trimming were determined from the DNA. This sample comprises 120,000 or so clones, roughly 80% of them detected only once. The ten largest clones add up to around 2.2% of the sample.

Ends trimmed: V by 2 bases, J by 3 bases; bases unmatched to a gene: 4. According to the germline V gene, CDR1 reads SGHVS and CDR2 reads FQNEAQ. The CDR3 contains 14 residues, cysteine and phenylalanine counted. Only the CDR3 portion is preserved as DNA: 42 bases, with reading frame beginning at the first base. The material sequenced was PBMCs. The clonotype comes from a man in his thirties or forties in good health and CMV-seronegative. The receptor chain draws on TRBV7-8 and TRBJ2-7; the junction holds 7 bases that match TRBD1. Here is the DNA: TGTGCCAGCAGCTTACGACAGGGCATCTACGAGCAGTACTTC. This yields the protein CASSLRQGIYEQYF.